One TCR beta chain is described in this entry. This receptor's antigen is unknown. Qualities for individual bases were not recorded, and no much larger clone is one base off. The sample originates from a study of T cell responses to AZD1222 COVID-19 vaccine listed by TCRdb under 2021. At the level of the whole study: AZD1222 recipients whose second dose came at about 4 weeks and those whose second dose came at about 12 weeks were combined into one group, since spike-specific TCR depth and breadth did not differ between the two schedules. A total of about 250 trial participants underwent TCR sequencing, of whom approximately 200 had received two doses of AZD1222 and some 25 had received two doses of the MenACWY control vaccine. Trial participants were enrolled by age into subgroups of 18-55, 56-69 and 70-plus years, and around 150, 29 and 61 TCR-sequenced participants, respectively, were included in these subgroups. Findings and caveats that apply to the study as a whole: Because no day 14 peak-response samples were available, the repertoires could be characterized only after the peak T cell response. CD4 TCRs associated with the vaccine covered the entire spike protein, and the dominant responses were in regions 160-218 and 743-854. Nearly half of unique spike-specific TCRs reportedly recognized epitopes outside regions mutated in the B.1.351 and B.1.1.7 variants. The 56-69-year group was small, and its depth increase did not reach significance, likely because of low power. Participants were mostly white British and included more females than males, and it was suggested by the authors that clonal diversity may have been underestimated. Only five to seven AZD1222 recipients were SARS-CoV-2 seropositive at baseline, limiting conclusions about previously exposed vaccinees. After two AZD1222 doses, both the breadth and the depth of spike-specific TCRs were significantly higher than at day 0 and than in MenACWY recipients.

According to the study, the label for this sample's time point signals: baseline before first vaccination. Samples from vaccinated people were obtained from the UK trials COV001 and COV002, which included a single-blind randomized controlled phase 2/3 trial of AZD1222 (ChAdOx1 nCoV-19) in healthy adults. For TCRbeta chain sequencing, PBMC samples from trial participants were taken at day 0 and at day 28 after the second dose. Sequences SGHNT (CDR1) and YENEEA (CDR2) are obtained from the germline V gene. Between the V and J ends, shortened by 2 bases and 4 bases respectively, the junction contains 8 bases. From the cysteine up to the phenylalanine, the CDR3 has a length of 13 residues. Of the read, only the CDR3 DNA is kept; its 39 bases are in frame from base 1. The CDR3 regions of human TCRbeta chains were subjected to immunosequencing. The authors processed their data as follows. Repertoire TCRs were matched against a reference library of SARS-CoV-2-specific TCRs generated with the MIRA antigen-specificity platform. Breadth was defined as the fraction of unique TCRs that were SARS-CoV-2-associated, and depth was defined as the fraction of total T cells that were SARS-CoV-2-associated. Using the MIRA data, each spike-specific TCR was mapped to the spike region that the TCR reacts to and placed in a CD4 or CD8 class. Log10-transformed breadth and depth values were compared by one-way ANOVA with Sidak's multiple comparisons tests. As stored in TCRdb, this immuneACCESS dataset retains in-frame rearrangements with V and J assigned. A fraction of the clones does not appear; measured against another copy, unresolved V genes explain less than half of the discrepancy, and the remainder lacks a known reason. V, J and clone size reflect that table, while D and trimming were determined from the DNA. Here the sample has about 67,000 clones; around 80% occur a single time. The top ten constitute 21% of the sample.

This receptor chain uses TRBV11-3 and TRBJ2-5; the D gene cannot be resolved reliably. The TCR originated in an adult in good health. The sample was peripheral blood, taken on day 0 of AZD1222 vaccination. For the CDR3, the sequence is CASSLSQGETQYF. The nucleotide sequence is given as TGTGCCAGCAGCTTAAGTCAAGGAGAGACCCAGTACTTC.